This note documents a single T cell receptor beta chain sequence. Its cognate antigen is unknown. This sample was included in a study of T cell responses to AZD1222 COVID-19 vaccine. Study findings and constraints: Scientists sampled the repertoires only once the peak T cell response had passed. Unmutated regions of variants are reportedly targeted by nearly half of spike-specific TCRs. Spike was spanned by vaccine-associated CD4 TCRs, which were dominant at 160-218 and 743-854.

V trimming: 3 bases; J trimming: 4 bases; junction bases outside the gene matches: 2. The CDR3 runs to 14 residues. Germline loops: CDR1 LGHNA, CDR2 YNFKEQ. The assay was immunoSEQ multiplex PCR, and TCRdb's table has in-frame clones only and misses some. The table shows around 140,000 clones, with 80% to 90% occurring only once. J is TRBJ2-7 and V is TRBV4-2; 11 bases match TRBD2. The sequenced sample was peripheral blood, obtained on day 0 of AZD1222 vaccination. The source of this sequence is an adult in good health. The CDR3 sequence: CASSHGTSGYEQYF. The CDR3 DNA reads TGTGCCAGCAGCCACGGGACTAGCGGTTACGAGCAGTACTTC.